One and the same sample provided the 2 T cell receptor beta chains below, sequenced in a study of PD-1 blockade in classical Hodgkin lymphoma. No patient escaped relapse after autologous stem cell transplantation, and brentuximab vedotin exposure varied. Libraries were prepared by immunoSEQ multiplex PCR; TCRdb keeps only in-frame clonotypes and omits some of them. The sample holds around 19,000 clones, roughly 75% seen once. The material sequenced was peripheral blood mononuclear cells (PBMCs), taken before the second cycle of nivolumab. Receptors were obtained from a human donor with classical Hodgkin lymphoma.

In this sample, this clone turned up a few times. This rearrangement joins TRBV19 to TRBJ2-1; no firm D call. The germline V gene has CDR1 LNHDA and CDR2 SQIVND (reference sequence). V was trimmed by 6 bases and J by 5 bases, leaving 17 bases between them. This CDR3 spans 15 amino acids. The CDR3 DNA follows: TGTGCCAGTAGGGATTGGGGTAAACTTAACAATGAGCAGTTCTTC. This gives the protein CASRDWGKLNNEQFF.

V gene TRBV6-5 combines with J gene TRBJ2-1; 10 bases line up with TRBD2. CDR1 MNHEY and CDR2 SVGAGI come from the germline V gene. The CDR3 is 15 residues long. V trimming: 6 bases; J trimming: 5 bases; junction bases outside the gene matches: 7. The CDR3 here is CASSSTSGFHNEQFF. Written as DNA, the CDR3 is TGTGCCAGCAGCTCGACTAGCGGGTTTCACAATGAGCAGTTCTTC.